The 27 T cell receptor beta chains in this list originate from one sample, sequenced in a study of T cell responses to AZD1222 COVID-19 vaccine. The protocol was immunoSEQ multiplex PCR, while the TCRdb copy is restricted to in-frame clones and leaves out a portion. The sample has under 150,000 clones, more than 90% seen once; the top ten hold about 5.5%. The material was peripheral blood, obtained on day 0 of AZD1222 vaccination. Receptors originate from an adult in good health.

The count of this clone is one. This chain links TRBV29-1 with TRBJ1-4; unclear D gene. Trimming removed 7 bases at V and 0 bases at J, with 6 bases between. Germline CDR1 and CDR2: SQVTM and ANQGSEA. The CDR3 runs 12 residues. CDR3 coding DNA: TGCAGCGGAGGAACAACTAATGAAAAACTGTTTTTT. Its translation: CSGGTTNEKLFF.

The chain employs TRBV1 and TRBJ2-2. TRBV1 is a pseudogene segment. This CDR3 has 14 amino acids. The CDR3 DNA follows: TGCACCAGCAGCCAAGATCGAAGGCTGGGGGAGCTGTTTTTT. Its protein is CTSSQDRRLGELFF.

V is TRBV3-1 (or the pseudogene TRBV3-2) and J is TRBJ1-5, with TRBD1 matching 7 bases. The CDR3 covers 16 residues. The germline CDR1 and CDR2 sequences are LGHDT and YNNKEL (reference sequence). V lost 0 bases to trimming and J lost 4 bases; unmatched junction nucleotides: 6. The CDR3: CASSQDRGGANQPQHF. Here the CDR3 DNA reads TGTGCCAGCAGCCAAGATCGAGGGGGCGCGAATCAGCCCCAGCATTTT.

The V call is TRBV28, the J call TRBJ1-2, with D unclear. V was cut by 5 bases and J by 5 bases, with 15 bases left in between. Per germline, CDR1 MDHEN and CDR2 SYDVKM. CDR3 length equals 14 residues. CDR3 bases: TGTGCCAGCAGTCCAACCGGAACCGCGTATGGCTACACCTTC. It yields the protein CASSPTGTAYGYTF.

The V and J genes are TRBV14 and TRBJ1-3, with 8 bases matching TRBD1. Germline assignment: CDR1 SGHDN and CDR2 FVKESK. The length of the CDR3 is 16 residues. With V trimmed by 4 bases and J by 4 bases, 9 bases remained unmatched. This chain's CDR3 is CASSPRRTGLGNTIYF. The CDR3 nucleotides read TGTGCCAGCAGCCCCCGCCGGACAGGGCTCGGAAACACCATATATTTT. Filled out from reference TRBV14 and TRBJ1-3, the complete variable domain reads EAGVTQFPSHSVIEKGQTVTLRCDPISGHDNLYWYRRVMGKEIKFLLHFVKESKQDESGMPNNRFLAERTGGTYSTLKVQPAELEDSGVYFCASSPRRTGLGNTIYFGEGSWLTVV.

The chain has TRBV28 and TRBJ2-1; D gene ambiguous. This CDR3 has 12 amino acids. Per germline, CDR1 MDHEN and CDR2 SYDVKM. V gave up 10 bases and J gave up 9 bases, with 16 bases separating them. The CDR3 DNA is TGTGCCATCTGCCCTCCAAAGGGTGAGCAGTTCTTC. This encodes CAICPPKGEQFF.

The V and J genes are TRBV10-3 and TRBJ2-3, with 8 bases that match TRBD1. CDR3 length: 16 residues. V was pared by 0 bases and J by 3 bases, with 5 bases of the junction left unmatched. Germline loops: CDR1 ENHRY, CDR2 SYGVKD. The CDR3: CAISESSGGKTDTQYF. As DNA, the CDR3 is TGTGCCATCAGTGAGTCGTCAGGGGGCAAAACAGATACGCAGTATTTT.

The chain joins TRBV19 to TRBJ1-2; a possible D gene is TRBD1 (5 bases). The germline gives CDR1 LNHDA, CDR2 SQIVND (reference sequence). The CDR3 is made up of 15 amino acids. V dropped 5 bases and J dropped 4 bases, with 17 bases sitting between them. The DNA of the CDR3 is TGTGCCAGTAGTCGAGAAGCGCAGGGAGGCTATGGCTACACCTTC. This codes for CASSREAQGGYGYTF. The variable domain in full, with the rest retrieved from reference TRBV19 and TRBJ1-2, is DGGITQSPKYLFRKEGQNVTLSCEQNLNHDAMYWYRQDPGQGLRLIYYSQIVNDFQKGDIAEGYSVSREKKESFPLTVTSAQKNPTAFYLCASSREAQGGYGYTFGSGTRLTVV.

The gene calls are TRBV6-5 and TRBJ2-1, with a tentative D call TRBD2 (5 bases). The CDR3 totals 13 residues. Trimming pared 6 bases from V and 5 bases from J, leaving 11 bases between. The V gene's germline CDR1 is MNHEY and CDR2 SVGAGI. The CDR3 spells CASRSSGDNEQFF. CDR3 nucleotide sequence: TGTGCCAGCAGGTCTTCCGGGGACAATGAGCAGTTCTTC.

In regard to this clone: The sample carries other DNA sequences with the same CDR3. This chain connects TRBV4-1 to TRBJ1-2, with D hard to call. CDR1 is MGHRA, CDR2 YSYEKL, per germline. CDR3 size: 14 residues. V lost 1 base and J lost 2, with 8 bases in between. For the CDR3, the DNA is TGCGCCAGCAGCCAAGCGACGGGGAACTATGGCTACACCTTC. Amino acids: CASSQATGNYGYTF.

The CDR3 spells CASSGQVIQPQHF. The CDR3 DNA reads as TGCGCCAGCAGTGGACAGGTGATTCAGCCCCAGCATTTT. The chain joins TRBV10-2 to TRBJ1-5; D is possibly TRBD1 (6 bases). This CDR3 has 13 residues. The V end was cut by 4 bases, the J end by 6 bases, with 10 bases between. In germline, CDR1 is WSHSY, CDR2 SAAADI.

CDR3 sequence: CASSIWGGNSNQPQHF. The DNA of the CDR3 is TGTGCCAGTAGTATATGGGGTGGGAATAGCAATCAGCCCCAGCATTTT. V usage is TRBV19 and J usage is TRBJ1-5, with D unresolved. The CDR3 sequence is 16 residues long. Germline-derived CDR1 and CDR2 are LNHDA and SQIVND (reference sequence). The V end lost 2 bases, the J end lost 0 bases, and 11 bases lay between the germline ends.

V usage is TRBV5-6 and J usage is TRBJ2-1; 7 bases match TRBD2. From germline, CDR1 is SGHDT and CDR2 YYEEEE. V dropped 5 bases and J dropped 6; count of bases not matched to a gene: 11. CDR3 length: 15 amino acids. CDR3 residues: CASSLWGGMVNEQFF. In DNA form, the CDR3 reads TGTGCCAGCAGTCTCTGGGGGGGTATGGTCAATGAGCAGTTCTTC.

The CDR3 sequence is CASSEYGYGYTF. CDR3 bases: TGTGCCAGCAGTGAATACGGCTATGGCTACACCTTC. The V gene is TRBV25-1, the J gene TRBJ1-2, with D hard to call. Per the germline V gene, CDR1 is MGHDK and CDR2 is SYGVNS. V gave up 0 bases and J gave up 4 bases, with 3 bases separating them. CDR3 size: 12 residues.

This sequence joins TRBV7-2 and TRBJ1-2; D is possibly TRBD1 (5 bases). V dropped 1 base and J dropped 3 bases, with 12 bases sitting between them. This CDR3 spans 15 amino acids. CDR1 and CDR2 from the germline V gene are SGHTA and FQGNSA. CDR3 bases: TGTGCCAGCAGCTTAGGCGGGGCGACGTACTATGGCTACACCTTC. Translating it yields CASSLGGATYYGYTF.

The chain combines TRBV18 with TRBJ1-5, with 10 bases lining up with TRBD1. Germline V gene sequence: CDR1 KGHSH, CDR2 LQKENI. V shed 8 bases, J shed 4 bases, and the junction held 2 bases outside the gene matches. The CDR3 sequence is 13 residues long. In DNA form, the CDR3 reads TGTGCCAGCGCGGGACAGGGGAATCAGCCCCAGCATTTT. Encoded protein: CASAGQGNQPQHF.

The rearrangement joins TRBV27 to TRBJ1-3; tentative D call: TRBD1 (6 bases). Trimming cost V 6 bases and J 0 bases, with 15 bases left between them. The CDR3 is 16 residues long. From germline, CDR1 is MNHEY and CDR2 SMNVEV (reference sequence). CDR3 protein: CASRLQQGPSGNTIYF. Written as DNA, the CDR3 is TGTGCCAGCAGGCTGCAACAGGGCCCCTCTGGAAACACCATATATTTT.

This sequence joins TRBV21-1 and TRBJ2-7. TRBV21-1 is labeled a pseudogene. The CDR3 length is 14 residues. CDR3 in DNA: TGTGCCAGCAGCAGAAGGGCACGCTCCTACGAGCAGTACTTC. This codes for CASSRRARSYEQYF.

This rearrangement joins TRBV18 to TRBJ1-1; D unclear. From germline, CDR1 is KGHSH and CDR2 LQKENI. CDR3 size: 13 residues. Trimming stripped 4 bases from V and 2 bases from J, with 8 bases between. Written as DNA, the CDR3 is TGTGCCAGCTCACTTAGAAAAAACACTGAAGCTTTCTTT. This codes for CASSLRKNTEAFF.

The gene calls are TRBV6-5 and TRBJ2-2; no firm D call. Trimming took 2 bases from V and 1 from J, leaving 8 bases between them. The V gene's germline CDR1 is MNHEY and CDR2 SVGAGI. The length of the CDR3 is 15 residues. The CDR3 loop is CASSYLQMNTGELFF. DNA for the CDR3: TGTGCCAGCAGTTACCTACAGATGAACACCGGGGAGCTGTTTTTT.

The chain recombines TRBV11-2 with TRBJ2-7, with D perhaps matching TRBD2 (6 bases). The length of the CDR3 is 15 residues. V lost 5 bases, J lost 2 bases, and 16 bases lay in between. Germline loops: CDR1 SGHAT, CDR2 FQNNGV. The CDR3 sequence: CASSQPGSGAYEQYF. Here the CDR3 DNA reads TGTGCCAGCAGCCAGCCGGGCTCGGGAGCCTACGAGCAGTACTTC.

The chain employs TRBV5-1 and TRBJ1-2, with TRBD1 matching 9 bases. Germline assignment: CDR1 SGHRS and CDR2 YFSETQ. The CDR3 is 14 amino acids. After removal of 4 bases from V and 8 bases from J, the junction contained 9 bases not matched to a gene. The CDR3 loop reads CASSLGQGGYGYTF. DNA for the CDR3: TGCGCCAGCAGCCTGGGACAGGGAGGGTACGGCTACACCTTC.

This clone was seen a single time. The chain joins TRBV19 to TRBJ2-5, with TRBD1 identical over 9 bases. This CDR3 has 14 residues. Germline-derived CDR1 and CDR2 are LNHDA and SQIVND (reference sequence). Trimming cost V 3 bases and J 4 bases; bases outside gene matches: 3. CDR3 residues: CASSIGDRAETQYF. The CDR3 DNA sequence: TGTGCCAGTAGTATTGGGGACAGGGCAGAGACCCAGTACTTC.

This clone has only one observation. This chain joins TRBV6-1 and TRBJ1-1; possibly TRBD1 for D (6 bases). This CDR3 is 14 amino acids long. Germline-derived CDR1 and CDR2 are MNHNS and SASEGT. V was shortened by 2 bases and J by 7 bases, with 14 bases between the two germline ends. The CDR3 region is CASSERRGGDEAFF. The CDR3 region has the DNA TGTGCCAGCAGTGAACGCAGGGGCGGGGATGAAGCTTTCTTT.

The chain links TRBV9 to TRBJ2-2; D remains unclear. Germline assignment: CDR1 SGDLS and CDR2 YYNGEE. With 0 bases removed from V and 5 bases from J, the gap between germline ends came to 5 bases. This CDR3 has 13 residues. DNA for the CDR3: TGTGCCAGCAGCGTAGTGGGGACCGGGGAGCTGTTTTTT. It translates to CASSVVGTGELFF. The whole variable domain, filled in from reference TRBV9 and TRBJ2-2, reads DSGVTQTPKHLITATGQRVTLRCSPRSGDLSVYWYQQSLDQGLQFLIQYYNGEERAKGNILERFSAQQFPDLHSELNLSSLELGDSALYFCASSVVGTGELFFGEGSRLTVL.

The V gene is TRBV28, the J gene TRBJ2-7, with TRBD2 identical over 8 bases. This CDR3 region has 16 residues. J gave up 4 bases and V 4 bases, and 12 bases lay outside the gene matches. Germline V lookup: CDR1 MDHEN, CDR2 SYDVKM. CDR3 residues: CASSSLPGGRQYEQYF. CDR3 DNA sequence: TGTGCCAGCAGTTCCCTACCGGGGGGGCGCCAATACGAGCAGTACTTC.

The CDR3 sequence: CASSQRLAGTGELFF. The CDR3 DNA reads as TGTGCCAGCAGCCAAAGGCTAGCCGGCACCGGGGAGCTGTTTTTT. This sequence joins TRBV4-2 and TRBJ2-2; possible D gene TRBD2, 5 bases. V lost 2 bases to trimming and J lost 4 bases, with 11 bases between them. CDR3 size: 15 residues. Germline CDR1 and CDR2: LGHNA and YNFKEQ.